Listed below are T cell receptor beta chains from one sample, sequenced in a study of graft-versus-host responses after intestinal transplantation. The table came from immunoSEQ multiplex PCR; TCRdb's copy has only in-frame clones and leaves some out. Found here are tens of thousands of clones, less than 90% of them singletons; the top ten hold about a sixth. These receptors have no known antigen. The source material was unstimulated CD8+ T cells sorted from spleen or lymph node cells, sampled before intestinal transplant. The receptors originated from a human donor who received an intestinal transplant. Both conserved end residues are part of each CDR3.

J: TRBJ2-7
V: TRBV5-1
CDR3: CASSPGLAGAGDEQYF

J: TRBJ2-7
V: TRBV11-2
CDR3: CASSFRTSGSYEQYF

J: TRBJ2-1
V: TRBV7-3
CDR3: CASSLDGDNEQFF

J: TRBJ1-5
V: TRBV7-9
CDR3: CASSHRAQPQHF

J: TRBJ2-7
V: TRBV6-5
CDR3: CASSRDMSYEQYF

J: TRBJ2-2
V: TRBV2
CDR3: CASSGTVNTVELFF

J: TRBJ2-1
V: TRBV7-7
CDR3: CASSVGQGVGNEQFF

J: TRBJ2-1
V: TRBV28
CDR3: CASSLATFNEQFF

J: TRBJ2-7
V: TRBV4-1
CDR3: CASSQGGGRIWYEQYF

J: TRBJ2-7
V: TRBV18
CDR3: CASSLERQGLTYEQYF

J: TRBJ1-1
V: TRBV9
CDR3: CAISVSGAPNTEAFF

J: TRBJ1-1
V: TRBV11-2
CDR3: CASSDIGGRVNTEAFF

J: TRBJ1-5
V: TRBV27
CDR3: CAILWEGVNQPQHF

J: TRBJ1-6
V: TRBV5-5
CDR3: CASSLDGGFNSPLHF

J: TRBJ2-3
V: TRBV15
CDR3: CATSRDRGRVDTQYF

J: TRBJ2-1
V: TRBV4-1
CDR3: CASSQGTGLYNEQFF

J: TRBJ2-3
V: TRBV6-4
CDR3: CASSDGTSSTDTQYF

J: TRBJ2-2
V: TRBV13
CDR3: CASSLRGEAPNTGELFF

J: TRBJ2-1
V: TRBV13
CDR3: CASSRLAGVEQFF

J: TRBJ1-3
V: TRBV6-4
CDR3: CASSEWAAGNTIYF

J: TRBJ1-2
V: TRBV9
CDR3: CACSVSSGGYYGYTF

J: TRBJ1-6
V: TRBV5-4
CDR3: CASSLALYNSPLHF

J: TRBJ1-6
V: TRBV6-5
CDR3: CASSYSGGNSPLHF

J: TRBJ2-3
V: TRBV7-9
CDR3: CASSLIWATDTQYF

J: TRBJ1-1
V: TRBV5-1
CDR3: CASSLGGGTEAFF

J: TRBJ2-7
V: TRBV5-6
CDR3: CASSWMAVGQHYEQYF

J: TRBJ1-4
V: TRBV6-5
CDR3: CASSYSNLDEKLFF

J: TRBJ2-7
V: TRBV6-5
CDR3: CASSRVLTSSYEQYF

J: TRBJ1-4
V: TRBV18
CDR3: CASSPGERFNEKLFF

J: TRBJ2-3
V: TRBV27
CDR3: CASRIRDTQYF

J: TRBJ2-7
V: TRBV6-1
CDR3: CASRKNGQRPYEQYF

J: TRBJ2-3
V: TRBV7-3
CDR3: CASSPPGLDTQYF

J: TRBJ1-2
V: TRBV29-1
CDR3: CSVESGLYGYTF

J: TRBJ2-5
V: TRBV29-1
CDR3: CSVFENAVGETQYF

J: TRBJ2-7
V: TRBV4-1
CDR3: CASSQGYGYEQYF

J: TRBJ2-1
V: TRBV9
CDR3: CASSVEGTGYNEQFF

J: TRBJ2-1
V: TRBV28
CDR3: CASSLPLADYNEQFF

J: TRBJ1-2
V: TRBV9
CDR3: CASSVAGTNYGYTF

J: TRBJ2-3
V: TRBV27
CDR3: CASSIDRATDTQYF

J: TRBJ2-2
V: TRBV9
CDR3: CASSEGQTGQGTGELFF

J: TRBJ1-3
V: TRBV6-5
CDR3: CASSYGSSSSGNTIYF

J: TRBJ1-2
V: TRBV2
CDR3: CADFTWGGSYGYTF

J: -
V: TRBV9
CDR3: CASSPRLAGTYEQYF

J: TRBJ2-3
V: TRBV7-9
CDR3: CASSLGEGGSTDTQYF

J: TRBJ1-2
V: TRBV30
CDR3: CAWSVREGFNGYTF

J: TRBJ2-3
V: TRBV4-1
CDR3: CASSQDTDTQYF

J: TRBJ2-1
V: TRBV7-9
CDR3: CASSLVGSAEQFF

J: TRBJ2-1
V: TRBV10-3
CDR3: CAISERGQEYNEQFF

J: TRBJ1-4
V: TRBV28
CDR3: CASSNRAATNEKLFF

J: TRBJ2-2
V: TRBV4-1
CDR3: CASSQVSLPNTGELFF

J: TRBJ2-1
V: TRBV2
CDR3: CASSLAGPPYNEQFF

J: TRBJ2-1
V: TRBV12-5
CDR3: CASGLPTRRTGGVDEQFF

J: -
V: TRBV27
CDR3: CASSLLPSYEQYF

J: TRBJ1-1
V: TRBV6-1
CDR3: CASSTGNTEAFF

J: TRBJ1-4
V: TRBV30
CDR3: CAWSASLDDNEKLFF

J: TRBJ2-5
V: TRBV28
CDR3: CASGQAYFQETQYF

J: TRBJ2-1
V: TRBV27
CDR3: CASSPDSYNEQFF